These 21 T cell receptor beta chains were all obtained from the same sample, sequenced in a study of blood T cell repertoires in COVID-19. Only in-frame clones appear in the TCRdb table, and some are missing; sequencing was by immunoSEQ multiplex PCR. The sample has hundreds of thousands of clones, around 89% seen once; the top ten hold 4% to 5.5%. The sequencing input was PBMCs or T cells enriched from blood (not recorded which). The receptors derive from a woman aged 18 to 35 with acute COVID-19.

The gene calls are TRBV28 and TRBJ2-3; possible D gene TRBD1, 6 bases. Trimming left V 4 bases short and J 6 bases short, with 14 bases between. Germline V gene lookup returns CDR1 MDHEN and CDR2 SYDVKM. The CDR3 runs to 14 residues. In nucleotides, the CDR3 is TGTGCCAGCAGTTCGACGACAAGGGGGGATACGCAGTATTTT. It codes for CASSSTTRGDTQYF.

The chain is built from TRBV12-1 and TRBJ2-7; the table's D gene call, TRBD2, was not cross checked with the DNA. TRBV12-1 is a pseudogene locus. The CDR3 contains 17 residues. The CDR3 DNA sequence: TGTGCCAGCAGCTTCAGGTCGATGACTAGCGGGAGCTACGAGCAGTACTTC. Protein product: CASSFRSMTSGSYEQYF.

J is TRBJ2-2 and V is TRBV7-3, with TRBD2 identical over 14 bases. The CDR3 length is 16 residues. The V segment lost 5 bases and the J segment 5 bases; nucleotides outside the gene matches: 4. The germline V gene encodes CDR1 SGHTA and CDR2 FQGTGA. CDR3 residues: CASSPGLAGVTGELFF. DNA of the CDR3: TGTGCCAGCAGCCCGGGACTAGCGGGAGTAACCGGGGAGCTGTTTTTT. Complete variable domain (other parts from reference TRBV7-3 and TRBJ2-2): GAGVSQTPSNKVTEKGKYVELRCDPISGHTALYWYRQSLGQGPEFLIYFQGTGAADDSGLPNDRFFAVRPEGSVSTLKIQRTERGDSAVYLCASSPGLAGVTGELFFGEGSRLTVL.

The chain combines TRBV7-2 with TRBJ1-4; 10 bases are shared with TRBD1. The germline V gene encodes CDR1 SGHTA and CDR2 FQGNSA. The V and J ends lost 3 bases and 8 bases, in that order; junction bases with no gene match: 6. CDR3 length: 15 residues. CDR3 sequence reads: CASSLGTGAGEKLFF. CDR3 nucleotide sequence: TGTGCCAGCAGCTTGGGGACAGGGGCGGGGGAAAAACTGTTTTTT.

The chain employs TRBV6-5 and TRBJ2-7, with 11 bases identical to TRBD1. The CDR3 has 14 amino acids. V shed 5 bases, J shed 2 bases, and the junction held 2 bases outside the gene matches. CDR1 and CDR2 from the germline V gene are MNHEY and SVGAGI. The CDR3 reads CASSPGQGAYEQYF. In nucleotides, the CDR3 is TGTGCCAGCAGTCCGGGACAGGGGGCCTACGAGCAGTACTTC.

The chain employs TRBV28 and TRBJ1-2; maybe TRBD1 (6 bases). V lost 6 bases and J lost 2, with 13 bases in between. Germline V gene lookup returns CDR1 MDHEN and CDR2 SYDVKM. The CDR3 sequence is 14 residues long. The CDR3 sequence: CASSKGGQNYGYTF. In nucleotides, the CDR3 is TGTGCCAGCAGCAAAGGGGGACAAAACTATGGCTACACCTTC.

This chain joins TRBV14 and TRBJ2-2; D might be TRBD2 (6 bases). CDR1 and CDR2 (germline): SGHDN, FVKESK. With 4 bases removed from V and 4 bases from J, the gap between germline ends came to 13 bases. The CDR3 loop spans 15 amino acids. For the CDR3, the DNA is TGTGCCAGCAGCCCGGGCGGGACCGGCACCGGGGAGCTGTTTTTT. Amino acids: CASSPGGTGTGELFF.

This clone was detected a few times. This sequence joins TRBV29-1 and TRBJ2-1, with D maybe TRBD1 (6 bases). Germline-derived CDR1 and CDR2 are SQVTM and ANQGSEA. Trimming removed 8 bases from V and 6 bases from J, with 29 bases in between. The CDR3 spans 17 residues. The CDR3 sequence: CSLLTGGLGSGVNEQFF. In DNA form, the CDR3 reads TGCAGCCTTCTGACAGGTGGTTTGGGATCTGGGGTCAATGAGCAGTTCTTC.

The CDR3 region has the DNA TGTGCCAGCAGCCAAGGGGTAGCGGGAGTTTCAGATACGCAGTATTTT. Its translation: CASSQGVAGVSDTQYF. The rearrangement uses TRBV3-1 (or the pseudogene TRBV3-2) and TRBJ2-3; 9 bases agree with TRBD2. Looked up from germline, CDR1 is LGHDT and CDR2 is YNNKEL (reference sequence). V lost 1 base to trimming and J lost 4 bases; unmatched junction nucleotides: 6. The CDR3 runs 16 residues.

J is TRBJ1-1 and V is TRBV19, with D possibly matching TRBD1 (5 bases). The germline gives CDR1 LNHDA, CDR2 SQIVND (reference sequence). This CDR3 spans 14 amino acids. Between the trimmed V and J ends, which lost 4 bases and 0 bases, there was a span of 9 bases. CDR3 sequence: CASSSYRLNTEAFF. The CDR3 bases are TGTGCCAGTAGTAGCTACAGGTTGAACACTGAAGCTTTCTTT.

This chain connects TRBV6-6 to TRBJ2-1; 9 nucleotides align to TRBD2. Germline V CDR1 and CDR2: MNHNY, SVGAGI (reference sequence). Germline trimming cut 5 bases from V and 6 bases from J; bases unmatched to any gene: 5. The length of the CDR3 is 14 residues. This chain's CDR3 is CASSTGLAGNEQFF. The DNA for the CDR3 is TGTGCCAGCAGTACGGGACTAGCAGGCAATGAGCAGTTCTTC.

V is TRBV21-1 and J is TRBJ2-7; TRBD2 was called by the table and not checked on the DNA. TRBV21-1 constitutes a pseudogene. The CDR3 has 16 residues. As DNA, the CDR3 is TGTGCCAGCAGCAAAGGGGGGGTAAGAATCGCCTACGAGCAGTACTTC. Amino acid sequence: CASSKGGVRIAYEQYF.

The chain carries TRBV19 and TRBJ2-7; D is undetermined. Germline CDR1 reads LNHDA; CDR2 reads SQIVND (reference sequence). V lost 7 bases, J lost 5 bases, and 9 bases lay in between. The CDR3 consists of 11 residues. CDR3: CASTSRDEQYF. Here the CDR3 DNA reads TGTGCCAGTACCTCACGGGACGAGCAGTACTTC.

This rearrangement joins TRBV5-5 to TRBJ2-7; 11 bases fit TRBD2. The CDR3 runs 17 residues. CDR1 is SGHKS and CDR2 is YYEKEE in the germline V gene (reference sequence). V shed 4 bases, J shed 0 bases, and the junction held 9 bases outside the gene matches. The CDR3 region is CASSPRTSGQSSYEQYF. CDR3 in DNA: TGTGCCAGCAGCCCACGGACTAGCGGGCAGAGCTCCTACGAGCAGTACTTC.

The chain is built from TRBV19 and TRBJ2-1; weak D call: TRBD1 (6 bases). Trimming took 2 bases from V and 5 from J, leaving 13 bases between them. The CDR3 runs 15 residues. CDR1 and CDR2 (germline): LNHDA, SQIVND (reference sequence). CDR3 sequence: CASSITRTVNNEQFF. In DNA form, the CDR3 reads TGTGCCAGTAGTATAACCAGGACAGTAAACAATGAGCAGTTCTTC.

J is TRBJ1-1 and V is TRBV28; perhaps TRBD1 as D (6 bases). V was clipped by 2 bases and J by 10 bases, with 17 bases between them. The germline V gene encodes CDR1 MDHEN and CDR2 SYDVKM. This CDR3 is 14 amino acids long. Here the CDR3 reads CASSLPPWAGAAFF. The CDR3 region has the DNA TGTGCCAGCAGTTTACCCCCATGGGCAGGGGCAGCTTTCTTT.

V and J are TRBV9 and TRBJ2-1, with D maybe TRBD2 (5 bases). In germline, CDR1 is SGDLS, CDR2 YYNGEE. The CDR3 totals 16 residues. The V and J ends lost 0 bases and 3 bases respectively, with 13 bases between them. This chain's CDR3 is CASSVVRVGGYNEQFF. CDR3 bases: TGTGCCAGCAGCGTAGTGCGGGTCGGTGGCTACAATGAGCAGTTCTTC.

The count of this clone is one. DNA of the CDR3: TGCGCCAGCAGCCCCGGGACTAGCCCCTACGAGCAGTACTTC. It codes for CASSPGTSPYEQYF. V usage is TRBV5-1 and J usage is TRBJ2-7; 9 bases align to TRBD2. V was pared by 4 bases and J by 2 bases, with 4 bases of the junction left unmatched. This CDR3 has 14 amino acids. Germline CDR1 is SGHRS and CDR2 is YFSETQ.

The chain combines TRBV7-9 with TRBJ1-3; D call uncertain. CDR3 length: 17 amino acids. CDR1 and CDR2 from the germline V gene are SEHNR and FQNEAQ (reference sequence). V was shortened by 4 bases and J by 6 bases, with 22 bases between the two germline ends. The CDR3 DNA follows: TGTGCCAGCAGCTCCCAGGCCCCCGATCCTCATCTAAACACCATATATTTT. This encodes CASSSQAPDPHLNTIYF.

V usage is TRBV28 and J usage is TRBJ1-2, with D possibly being TRBD1 (6 bases). Germline V gene lookup returns CDR1 MDHEN and CDR2 SYDVKM. CDR3 length equals 13 residues. Trimming cost V 6 bases and J 4 bases, with 12 bases left between them. The chain's CDR3 is CASRRTDFYGYTF. In DNA form, the CDR3 reads TGTGCCAGCAGACGGACAGATTTCTATGGCTACACCTTC.

The chain couples TRBV5-1 to TRBJ2-5; the D gene is possibly TRBD1 (5 bases). Trimming left V 2 bases short and J 3 bases short, with 8 bases between. The CDR3 consists of 13 residues. Germline-derived CDR1 and CDR2 are SGHRS and YFSETQ. In DNA, the CDR3 is TGCGCCAGCAGCTTACGACAGAAAGAGACCCAGTACTTC. Its translation: CASSLRQKETQYF.